Listed below are T cell receptor beta chains from one sample, sequenced in a study of T cells in Graves' hyperthyroidism and ophthalmopathy. TCRdb re-called the multiplex PCR reads through MiXCR, storing one row per CDR3 protein. The sample records approximately 270,000 distinct CDR3 sequences, less than 15% being singletons. Sequenced material: blood. The receptor source for this set is a woman aged 40 to 55 with Graves' hyperthyroidism that later progressed to Graves' ophthalmopathy. CDR3s include the opening cysteine and the closing phenylalanine or tryptophan. The order of the fields is CDR3 protein, CDR3 DNA, clone size, V gene, J gene, D gene. A D gene is named only where the DNA matches it firmly. Clone size is given for some rows only: seen once, a few or many times, or a class if the clone is expanded.

CDR3 protein: CASSLDSGSGTDTQYF
CDR3 DNA: TGTGCCAGCAGCTTAGACTCCGGGAGTGGAACAGATACGCAGTATTTT
clone size: NA
V gene: TRBV11-3
J gene: TRBJ2-3
D gene: NA

CDR3 protein: CASTASGGTLFF
CDR3 DNA: TGTGCCAGCACCGCCAGTGGCGGGACTCTGTTCTTC
clone size: many
V gene: TRBV6-1
J gene: TRBJ2-1
D gene: NA

CDR3 protein: CASSQAGTGSYEQYF
CDR3 DNA: TGTGCCAGCAGCCAAGCCGGGACAGGGTCATACGAGCAGTACTTC
clone size: many
V gene: TRBV13
J gene: TRBJ2-7
D gene: TRBD1

CDR3 protein: CASSEWGTYLYNEQFF
CDR3 DNA: TGTGCCAGCAGTGAATGGGGCACTTATTTATACAATGAGCAGTTCTTC
clone size: few
V gene: TRBV25-1
J gene: TRBJ2-1
D gene: NA

CDR3 protein: CASSQTTGTAFSGNTIYF
CDR3 DNA: TGCGCCAGCAGCCAAACAACCGGGACAGCGTTCTCTGGAAACACCATATATTTT
clone size: many
V gene: TRBV4-1
J gene: TRBJ1-3
D gene: TRBD1

CDR3 protein: CASSLDRAQYF
CDR3 DNA: TGTGCCAGCAGCTTGGACAGGGCCCAGTACTTC
clone size: many
V gene: TRBV11-2
J gene: TRBJ2-5
D gene: TRBD1

CDR3 protein: CASSFGPGSPQHF
CDR3 DNA: NA
clone size: NA
V gene: TRBV12-3/TRBV12-4
J gene: TRBJ1-5
D gene: NA

CDR3 protein: CASGLVLGAGVLADTGELFF
CDR3 DNA: TGTGCTAGTGGTTTGGTACTGGGAGCGGGAGTTTTAGCGGACACCGGGGAGCTGTTTTTT
clone size: many
V gene: TRBV12-5
J gene: TRBJ2-2
D gene: TRBD2

CDR3 protein: CASSQDLAGAGGYTF
CDR3 DNA: TGTGCCAGCAGCCAAGATCTTGCGGGAGCGGGGGGCTACACCTTC
clone size: many
V gene: TRBV3-1
J gene: TRBJ1-2
D gene: NA

CDR3 protein: CASSLGHYTEAFF
CDR3 DNA: TGTGCCAGCAGCTTAGGACATTACACTGAAGCTTTCTTT
clone size: many
V gene: TRBV12-3/TRBV12-4
J gene: TRBJ1-1
D gene: NA

CDR3 protein: CASSPSGQGTYNEQFF
CDR3 DNA: TGCGCCAGCAGTCCCTCGGGTCAGGGAACCTACAATGAGCAGTTCTTC
clone size: many
V gene: TRBV5-1
J gene: TRBJ2-1
D gene: NA

CDR3 protein: CSARQVTNGEKLFF
CDR3 DNA: TGCAGTGCTAGACAGGTGACAAACGGAGAAAAACTGTTTTTT
clone size: many
V gene: TRBV20-1
J gene: TRBJ1-4
D gene: NA

CDR3 protein: CASSEAVPGPYNEQFF
CDR3 DNA: TGTGCCAGCAGTGAAGCGGTGCCGGGGCCCTACAATGAGCAGTTCTTC
clone size: many
V gene: TRBV2
J gene: TRBJ2-1
D gene: NA

CDR3 protein: CASSLLKETTDTQYF
CDR3 DNA: TGCGCCAGCAGCTTGCTTAAGGAGACCACAGATACGCAGTATTTT
clone size: few
V gene: TRBV5-1
J gene: TRBJ2-3
D gene: NA

CDR3 protein: CSALAAIYNEQFF
CDR3 DNA: TGCAGTGCTTTAGCGGCAATCTACAATGAGCAGTTCTTC
clone size: few
V gene: TRBV20-1
J gene: TRBJ2-1
D gene: NA

CDR3 protein: CAIRAVGALSNEQFF
CDR3 DNA: TGTGCCATCAGGGCGGTCGGAGCCTTAAGCAATGAGCAGTTCTTC
clone size: many
V gene: TRBV10-3
J gene: TRBJ2-1
D gene: NA

CDR3 protein: CASRLRGSNQPQHF
CDR3 DNA: TGTGCCAGCAGGCTCAGGGGTAGCAATCAGCCCCAGCATTTT
clone size: many
V gene: TRBV28
J gene: TRBJ1-5
D gene: NA

CDR3 protein: CASSSVAGDTGELFF
CDR3 DNA: TGTGCCAGCAGCTCCGTGGCGGGGGACACCGGGGAGCTGTTTTTT
clone size: once
V gene: TRBV6-1
J gene: TRBJ2-2
D gene: TRBD2

CDR3 protein: CASSRSGSSGELFF
CDR3 DNA: TGTGCCAGTAGCAGGAGCGGGAGTTCCGGGGAGCTGTTTTTT
clone size: few
V gene: TRBV19
J gene: TRBJ2-2
D gene: TRBD2

CDR3 protein: CASSPSGAATWELFF
CDR3 DNA: TGTGCCAGCAGCCCCTCGGGGGCGGCGACCTGGGAGCTGTTTTTT
clone size: NA
V gene: TRBV3-1
J gene: TRBJ2-2
D gene: NA

CDR3 protein: CAISGGNEQYF
CDR3 DNA: TGTGCCATCAGTGGAGGGAACGAGCAGTACTTC
clone size: many
V gene: TRBV10-3
J gene: TRBJ2-7
D gene: NA

CDR3 protein: CASSLRSGRASDTQYF
CDR3 DNA: TGTGCCAGCAGCCTTCGTAGCGGGAGGGCCTCAGATACGCAGTATTTT
clone size: NA
V gene: TRBV11-2
J gene: TRBJ2-3
D gene: TRBD2

CDR3 protein: CASRVLDRYNEQFF
CDR3 DNA: TGTGCCAGCAGGGTCTTAGACCGCTACAATGAGCAGTTCTTC
clone size: many
V gene: TRBV28
J gene: TRBJ2-1
D gene: NA

CDR3 protein: CASRRGTEAYGYTF
CDR3 DNA: TGTGCCAGTCGACGCGGGACAGAAGCCTATGGCTACACCTTC
clone size: many
V gene: TRBV19
J gene: TRBJ1-2
D gene: TRBD1

CDR3 protein: CASSQRSGSYEQYF
CDR3 DNA: TGTGCCAGCAGCCAACGATCGGGATCCTACGAGCAGTACTTC
clone size: many
V gene: TRBV3-1
J gene: TRBJ2-7
D gene: NA

CDR3 protein: CSARTGANSGNTIYF
CDR3 DNA: TGCAGTGCTAGAACAGGGGCAAACTCTGGAAACACCATATATTTT
clone size: NA
V gene: TRBV20-1
J gene: TRBJ1-3
D gene: TRBD1

CDR3 protein: CAWSVVSNYGYTF
CDR3 DNA: TGTGCCTGGAGTGTGGTTTCTAACTATGGCTACACCTTC
clone size: NA
V gene: TRBV30
J gene: TRBJ1-2
D gene: NA

CDR3 protein: CASSRFMAKNIQYF
CDR3 DNA: TGTGCCAGCAGCCGATTTATGGCCAAAAACATTCAGTACTTC
clone size: many
V gene: TRBV13
J gene: TRBJ2-4
D gene: NA

CDR3 protein: CSAYGTSGVSSYNEQFF
CDR3 DNA: TGCAGTGCTTACGGGACTAGCGGGGTGAGCTCCTACAATGAGCAGTTCTTC
clone size: few
V gene: TRBV20-1
J gene: TRBJ2-1
D gene: TRBD2

CDR3 protein: CATSDGSGYTQYF
CDR3 DNA: TGTGCCACCAGTGATGGATCAGGCTATACGCAGTATTTT
clone size: many
V gene: TRBV24-1
J gene: TRBJ2-3
D gene: NA

CDR3 protein: CASSTMAGMGEQYF
CDR3 DNA: TGTGCCAGCAGCACGATGGCAGGGATGGGCGAGCAGTACTTC
clone size: NA
V gene: TRBV7-2
J gene: TRBJ2-7
D gene: NA

CDR3 protein: CASSLGYWERLEQYF
CDR3 DNA: TGTGCCAGCAGTTTAGGTTACTGGGAAAGACTCGAGCAGTACTTC
clone size: many
V gene: TRBV28
J gene: TRBJ2-7
D gene: NA

CDR3 protein: CSATPSGANVLTF
CDR3 DNA: TGCAGTGCTACCCCTTCTGGGGCCAACGTCCTGACTTTC
clone size: many
V gene: TRBV20-1
J gene: TRBJ2-6
D gene: NA

CDR3 protein: CASSQQGPGYTF
CDR3 DNA: TGTGCCAGCAGTCAACAGGGGCCTGGCTACACCTTC
clone size: NA
V gene: TRBV28
J gene: TRBJ1-2
D gene: TRBD1

CDR3 protein: CAISAADRVGYEQYF
CDR3 DNA: TGTGCCATCAGTGCCGCGGACAGGGTTGGCTACGAGCAGTACTTC
clone size: many
V gene: TRBV10-3
J gene: TRBJ2-7
D gene: TRBD1